This T cell receptor (beta chain) originates from a study of T-cell reconstitution after alpha-beta-depleted transplantation in children. General observations from the study: From surviving recipient T cells and thymic progenitors came the high day-60 TCRbeta diversity observed in some patients. As was reported, about two months after transplant, alpha-beta T cells came from several hundred expanded graft clones. At the one-year point after transplant, T-cell counts and TCRbeta diversity were found to come mostly from T cells that had been newly produced.

This clonotype was seen at least ten times. Its specificity is unknown. Germline V gene data show CDR1 as KGHSH and CDR2 as LQKENI. V lost 2 bases and J 1 base, leaving 8 bases between the germline ends. The CDR3 covers 14 residues. Unique molecular identifiers were incorporated during preparation of the TCRbeta library. TCRdb recomputed calls from the PCR reads with MiXCR, one row per CDR3 protein. The sample has about 7,200 distinct CDR3 sequences, more than 5% seen once; the top ten hold roughly 25%. This specimen was PBMCs, mostly from graft donor cells, taken 180 days after TCRalphabeta/CD19-depleted stem cell transplant. This chain links TRBV18 with TRBJ2-5, with D unresolved. This receptor was obtained from a child less than two years old who had a stem cell transplant for acute myeloid leukemia, so the T cells may come from the graft donor. In DNA, the CDR3 is TGTGCCAGCTCACCAGGTTCAGCCCAAGAGACCCAGTACTTC. This encodes CASSPGSAQETQYF.